This is a list of T cell receptor beta chains from one sample in a study of shared clonotypes between healthy human individuals. The table came from immunoSEQ multiplex PCR; TCRdb's copy has only in-frame clones and leaves some out. In the table there are around 1,000,000 clones, around three quarters of which are singletons. Input material: memory CD4+ T cells from PBMCs. The receptors shown here come from a man between 18 and 35 years old in good health. Some clones in this sample may be carry-over from other donors' samples. The CDR3 runs from the conserved cysteine through the conserved F or W. Each record gives: V gene, clone size, J gene, D gene, CDR3 DNA, CDR3 protein. D genes are given only for firm matches. Size tells how often a clone was seen (once, few, many) or the class of an expanded clone, and some rows leave it out.

>TRBV5-4|NA|TRBJ2-5|TRBD2
TGTGCCAGCAGCTGGACTAGCGGGAGGGCTGGGACCCAGTACTTC
CASSWTSGRAGTQYF
>TRBV7-9|NA|TRBJ2-7|NA
TGTGCCAGCAGCTTAGGTTCGGGTCGTGTACGGATTCGGCAGTACTTC
CASSLGSGRVRIRQYF
>TRBV7-9|NA|TRBJ2-3|NA
TGTGCCAGCAGCCTACTAGGGACAGATACGCAGTATTTT
CASSLLGTDTQYF
>TRBV5-1|few|TRBJ2-1|TRBD2
TGCGCCAGCAAACCAACAAGCGGGAGTCGCAATGAGCAGTTCTTC
CASKPTSGSRNEQFF
>TRBV7-2|NA|TRBJ1-2|NA
TGTGCCAGCAGCTTAGCCGGGACGGACCTCTATGGCTACACCTTC
CASSLAGTDLYGYTF
>TRBV4-3|NA|TRBJ2-3|TRBD2
TGCGCCAGCAGCCAGCGACTAGCGGGGGGACGGGTTACGCAGTATTTT
CASSQRLAGGRVTQYF
>TRBV5-1|NA|TRBJ2-5|TRBD1
TGCGCCAGCAGCGATACCGGACAGGCACAAGAGACCCAGTACTTC
CASSDTGQAQETQYF
>TRBV20-1|NA|TRBJ2-7|NA
TGCAGTGCTAGAGGAGCGTACGAGCAGTACTTC
CSARGAYEQYF
>TRBV5-1|NA|TRBJ2-1|NA
TGCGCCAGCAGCTTGGAGGGTTTAAAATCCTACAATGAGCAGTTCTTC
CASSLEGLKSYNEQFF
>TRBV5-4|NA|TRBJ2-1|TRBD2
TGTGCCAGCAGCCCAAGGACTAGCGGAGGGCTCTACAATGAGCAGTTCTTC
CASSPRTSGGLYNEQFF
>TRBV28|NA|TRBJ1-1|NA
TGTGCCGGCAGTTTGGGAGGGGGGAACACTGAAGCTTTCTTT
CAGSLGGGNTEAFF
>TRBV18|NA|TRBJ2-7|NA
TGTGCCAGCTCACCACCGGCGGTTGAGGGACACGAGCAGTACTTC
CASSPPAVEGHEQYF
>TRBV18|NA|TRBJ1-1|NA
TGTGCCAGCTCACCGGCTCAATTTGTAGGGCTAATGAACACTGAAGCTTTCTTT
CASSPAQFVGLMNTEAFF
>TRBV11-3|NA|TRBJ2-1|NA
TGTGCCAGCAGCTTACGGTCAGAAGCCTACAATGAGCAGTTCTTC
CASSLRSEAYNEQFF
>TRBV27|NA|TRBJ1-2|NA
TGTGCCAGCCGGGGGGGGCTGGCAACCCATCCTCATGGCTACACCTTC
CASRGGLATHPHGYTF
>TRBV5-4|NA|TRBJ2-5|NA
TGTGCCAGCAGCTCACGGGGGGCGCAAGAGACCCAGTACTTC
CASSSRGAQETQYF
>TRBV29-1|NA|TRBJ2-3|NA
TGCAGCGATGAAGATACGCAGTATTTT
CSDEDTQYF
>TRBV20-1|many|TRBJ2-5|NA
TGCAGTGCTAGCATCAGGGAGACCCAGTACTTC
CSASIRETQYF
>TRBV19|NA|TRBJ1-5|TRBD1
TGTGCCAGTAGTATAAGTGGACAGGCCATAGGGGAGCCCCAGCATTTT
CASSISGQAIGEPQHF
>TRBV27|NA|TRBJ2-5|TRBD2
TGTGCCAGCAGATCTAGCGGGAGGAGATGGTACCAAGAGACCCAGTACTTC
CASRSSGRRWYQETQYF
>TRBV19|NA|TRBJ2-2|TRBD1
TGTGCCAGTACCCGGACAGGGTGGGGGGAGCTGTTTTTT
CASTRTGWGELFF
>TRBV1|NA|TRBJ1-2|NA
TGCACCAGCAGCCAAGATACTCAGAAGGGACTTCAAGATAACTATGGCTACACCTTC
CTSSQDTQKGLQDNYGYTF
>TRBV14|NA|TRBJ2-7|NA
TGTGCCAGCAGCCAAGGTGGACTGTTTTACGAGCAGTACTTC
CASSQGGLFYEQYF
>TRBV11-2|NA|TRBJ1-3|TRBD1
TGTGCCAGCAGCTCGAGGACAGGGCGCTCTGGAAACACCATATATTTT
CASSSRTGRSGNTIYF
>TRBV28|NA|TRBJ2-7|TRBD2
TGTGCCACGGGGGGGCACGAGCAGTACTTC
CATGGHEQYF
>TRBV2|few|TRBJ1-3|NA
TGTGCCAGCAGTGGGGATCCTGGAAACACCATATATTTT
CASSGDPGNTIYF
>TRBV5-4|NA|TRBJ1-2|NA
TGTGCCAGCAGCTTGGCCCCCGGACGGCTGGGTGGCTACACCTTC
CASSLAPGRLGGYTF
>TRBV2|NA|TRBJ2-3|NA
TGTGCCAGCATGACAGGGAGGGGAGATACGCAGTATTTT
CASMTGRGDTQYF
>TRBV29-1|NA|TRBJ1-2|NA
TGCAGCGTCACCCTGCCGGGGGGCGGCTACACCTTC
CSVTLPGGGYTF
>TRBV7-2|NA|TRBJ2-3|TRBD1
TGTGCCAGCAGCACCCGGTCCGGGACAGGGGATACGCAGTATTTT
CASSTRSGTGDTQYF
>TRBV18|NA|TRBJ1-5|NA
TGTGCCAGCTCACTCCAGGACAGCAATCAGCCCCAGCATTTT
CASSLQDSNQPQHF
>TRBV10-3|NA|TRBJ2-1|NA
TGTGCCATCAGTGAGTGGGTTAGCGTAAGCTACAATGAGCAGTTCTTC
CAISEWVSVSYNEQFF
>TRBV5-1|NA|TRBJ2-5|NA
TGCGCCAGCAGCTTCTTACAGGGAGCAGGGCAAGAGACCCAGTACTTC
CASSFLQGAGQETQYF
>TRBV28|few|TRBJ2-2|NA
TGTGCCAGCAGTTCCCCTAGTGGCACCGGGGAGCTGTTTTTT
CASSSPSGTGELFF
>TRBV5-1|NA|TRBJ2-5|TRBD2
TGCGCCAGCAGCGGAATAGCGGGAGGCTTGGAGACCCAGTACTTC
CASSGIAGGLETQYF
>TRBV28|NA|TRBJ1-5|NA
TGTGCCAGCACCCGGGCAGGGGGCAATCAGCCCCAGCATTTT
CASTRAGGNQPQHF
>TRBV5-1|NA|TRBJ2-3|NA
TGCGCCAGCAGCTTAGGGGTCCTTACTCCCACAGATACGCAGTATTTT
CASSLGVLTPTDTQYF
>TRBV30|NA|TRBJ2-5|NA
TGTGCTGTACGACTAGGGGAGACCCAGTACTTC
CAVRLGETQYF